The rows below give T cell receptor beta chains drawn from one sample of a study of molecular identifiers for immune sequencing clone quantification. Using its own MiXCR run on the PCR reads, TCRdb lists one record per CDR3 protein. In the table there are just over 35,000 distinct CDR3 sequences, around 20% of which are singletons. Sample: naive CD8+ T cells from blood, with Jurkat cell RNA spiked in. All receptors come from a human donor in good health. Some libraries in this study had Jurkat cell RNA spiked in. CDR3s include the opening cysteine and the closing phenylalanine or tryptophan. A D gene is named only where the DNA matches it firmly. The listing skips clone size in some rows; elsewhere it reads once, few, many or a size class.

TGTGCCAGCAGCCCCAGGACTAGCGGGGGTGTGGAGCAGTTCTTC,CASSPRTSGGVEQFF,TRBV12-3/TRBV12-4,many,15,TRBJ2-1,TRBD2
TGTGCCAGCAGCGGCTACAGGGGCGGCGAGCAGTACTTC,CASSGYRGGEQYF,TRBV9,NA,13,TRBJ2-7,TRBD1
TGTGCCAGCAGTTACTCGATACCGGGACGGGGGCGGGAGCAGTACTTC,CASSYSIPGRGREQYF,TRBV6-2/TRBV6-3,many,16,TRBJ2-7,NA
TGTGCCAGCAGTTTACAGGGTTTGGGTCAGCCCCAGCATTTT,CASSLQGLGQPQHF,TRBV27,NA,14,TRBJ1-5,NA
TGTGCCAGCAGTTTCGGGACAGGGTCGGGCGAGACCCAGTACTTC,CASSFGTGSGETQYF,TRBV12-3/TRBV12-4,many,15,TRBJ2-5,TRBD1
TGTGCCAGTAATTCAGACAGGGGGAACGACATTCAGTACTTC,CASNSDRGNDIQYF,TRBV19,few,14,TRBJ2-4,TRBD1
TGTGCCAGCAGCAACCAGGGGGACGGAGCCAAAAACATTCAGTACTTC,CASSNQGDGAKNIQYF,TRBV11-2,many,16,TRBJ2-4,TRBD1
TGTGCCAGCAGTTACGTCGTCATTTCGGATACGCAGTATTTT,CASSYVVISDTQYF,TRBV6-2/TRBV6-3,many,14,TRBJ2-3,NA
TGTGCCAGTAGCCCCCCCGGGCGCACGAATGAGCAGTTCTTC,CASSPPGRTNEQFF,TRBV19,NA,14,TRBJ2-1,NA
TGTGCCAGCAGCCCCACCGAGACAGGGGTACAAGAGACCCAGTACTTC,CASSPTETGVQETQYF,TRBV13,few,16,TRBJ2-5,TRBD1
TGTGCCAGCAGTTTCCCCCTCGGACAAGAAAAGACCGGGGAGCTGTTTTTT,CASSFPLGQEKTGELFF,TRBV6-2/TRBV6-3,many,17,TRBJ2-2,NA
TGTGCCAGCAGTCTACAAGTCAGGGGACCAGATACGCAGTATTTT,CASSLQVRGPDTQYF,TRBV28,NA,15,TRBJ2-3,NA
TGTGCCAGCAGTTTATTACGACTGGGGGGGCCAGGCAACATTCAGTACTTC,CASSLLRLGGPGNIQYF,TRBV28,many,17,TRBJ2-4,NA
TGTGCCAGCAGCCCCAGAGCTAGCGGGGATTACAATGAGCAGTTCTTC,CASSPRASGDYNEQFF,TRBV7-8,many,16,TRBJ2-1,TRBD2
TGTGCCAGCGGAATTAGTTTCGCCTACGAGCAGTACTTC,CASGISFAYEQYF,TRBV14,NA,13,TRBJ2-7,NA
TGTGCCAGCAGACAACGGGGGTACAGCTCCTACGAGCAGTACTTC,CASRQRGYSSYEQYF,TRBV28,many,15,TRBJ2-7,NA
TGTGCCAGCAGCACCGGGATCCGCGAGCAGTACTTC,CASSTGIREQYF,TRBV7-6,many,12,TRBJ2-7,NA
TGTGCCAGCAGTTTGTCGACAGGGTACACAGATACGCAGTATTTT,CASSLSTGYTDTQYF,TRBV28,many,15,TRBJ2-3,TRBD1
TGCGCCAGCAGCTTGGAGGGAGTTTCCTACAATGAGCAGTTCTTC,CASSLEGVSYNEQFF,TRBV5-1,NA,15,TRBJ2-1,NA
TGTGCCACCAGTGATTCAAAGGGGGCGCCTGGCTACACCTTC,CATSDSKGAPGYTF,TRBV24-1,many,14,TRBJ1-2,TRBD1
TGTGCCAGCAGTTCCCCACTAGCGGGAGGCAAAAACATTCAGTACTTC,CASSSPLAGGKNIQYF,TRBV28,many,16,TRBJ2-4,TRBD2
TGTGCCAGCAGTCCCCGACAGTCCATCGCTCCTGAAGCTTTCTTT,CASSPRQSIAPEAFF,TRBV28,many,15,TRBJ1-1,NA
TGTGCCAGCAGTCTACTAGCGGGAGTTGAGACCCAGTACTTC,CASSLLAGVETQYF,TRBV6-5,medium-sized,14,TRBJ2-5,TRBD2
TGCAGTGCAACGACTAGCGGGGGTTACGAGCAGTACTTC,CSATTSGGYEQYF,TRBV20-1,many,13,TRBJ2-7,TRBD2
TGTGCCACCAGTGATCCCAGGGTCGTTGAGCAGTACTTC,CATSDPRVVEQYF,TRBV24-1,NA,13,TRBJ2-7,NA
TGCAGCGTTGACGATGCCGGCGGGACTAGCGGATACTACGAGCAGTACTTC,CSVDDAGGTSGYYEQYF,TRBV29-1,many,17,TRBJ2-7,TRBD2
TGTGCCAGCAGCGTACTCGGGATAAACGACGAGCAGTACTTC,CASSVLGINDEQYF,TRBV9,medium-sized,14,TRBJ2-7,NA
TGTGCCAGCAGCTCTCCTTCTCGGGGGGCTAGACGGATCCAAGAGACCCAGTACTTC,CASSSPSRGARRIQETQYF,TRBV11-2,NA,19,TRBJ2-5,NA
TGTGCCAGCAGCTCAGGACCGCAAGAGACCCAGTACTTC,CASSSGPQETQYF,TRBV13,many,13,TRBJ2-5,NA
TGCAGTGCTAGAGATTCGGGCGAGGCGGGCACAGATACGCAGTATTTT,CSARDSGEAGTDTQYF,TRBV20-1,many,16,TRBJ2-3,NA
TGTGCCAGCAGCTCCGGGAGCCCCAATGAGCAGTTCTTC,CASSSGSPNEQFF,TRBV5-6,NA,13,TRBJ2-1,NA
TGCAGTGCTAGAGATGGGATGGGGTTCTACGAGCAGTACTTC,CSARDGMGFYEQYF,TRBV20-1,NA,14,TRBJ2-7,NA
TGTGCCAGCAGCTCCTGGACAGAAAGCTACGAGCAGTACTTC,CASSSWTESYEQYF,TRBV9,few,14,TRBJ2-7,NA
TGTGCCAGCAGCCCAACTCAGGGGCCGCTATATGGCTACACCTTC,CASSPTQGPLYGYTF,TRBV7-8,many,15,TRBJ1-2,NA
TGTGCCAGCAGTTCGATTACCGGGGAGCTGTTTTTT,CASSSITGELFF,TRBV28,many,12,TRBJ2-2,NA
TGTGCCAGCAGGATCAAACCGGGACCCTCCACAGATACGCAGTATTTT,CASRIKPGPSTDTQYF,TRBV7-8,few,16,TRBJ2-3,NA
TGTGCCAGTAGTTTGATAGCGGGAGGCCGATCGTGGGTGTTCTTC,CASSLIAGGRSWVFF,TRBV19,NA,15,TRBJ2-1,TRBD2
TGTGCCAGCAGCCAATGGGCGGGAGAGACCCAGTACTTC,CASSQWAGETQYF,TRBV14,NA,13,TRBJ2-5,NA
TGTGCCAGCAGCTTAGGAGACAGACCCGGCTGCTTC,CASSLGDRPGCF,TRBV11-2,many,12,TRBJ2-7,NA
TGTGCCAGCAGCTTAGTAGCGGGAGGAACAGATACGCAGTATTTT,CASSLVAGGTDTQYF,TRBV11-2,many,15,TRBJ2-3,TRBD2
TGCAGTGCCACAGGGGTGGCCTCCTACGAGCAGTACTTC,CSATGVASYEQYF,TRBV20-1,many,13,TRBJ2-7,TRBD1
TGTGCCAGCAGTTTATCCGAAAATACGCAGTATTTT,CASSLSENTQYF,TRBV28,NA,12,TRBJ2-3,NA
TGTGCCAGCAGCTCTCTTAGCGGGAGGGAAGTGTTTGAGCAGTTCTTC,CASSSLSGREVFEQFF,TRBV7-9,NA,16,TRBJ2-1,TRBD2
TGTGCCAGCAGCGGTGAGGGGGGCAGCCAGCCCCAGCATTTT,CASSGEGGSQPQHF,TRBV9,NA,14,TRBJ1-5,NA
TGTGCCAGCAGTTACGCGATGTTGGAGGGATCACCGCAGTTCTTC,CASSYAMLEGSPQFF,TRBV6-2/TRBV6-3,NA,15,TRBJ2-1,NA
TGTGCCAGCATGGGCCCCCGGTGGGCCCAGTACTTC,CASMGPRWAQYF,TRBV3-1,NA,12,TRBJ2-5,NA
TGTGCCAGCAGGAATGGGGTCAACCAGCCCCAGCATTTT,CASRNGVNQPQHF,TRBV2,many,13,TRBJ1-5,NA
TGCAGCGTTGATGTTTGGGTGGGAGGCCCCCAAGAGACCCAGTACTTC,CSVDVWVGGPQETQYF,TRBV29-1,few,16,TRBJ2-5,NA
TGTGCCAGCAGCCCACCAAACGGGCAAGAGACCCAGTACTTC,CASSPPNGQETQYF,TRBV7-8,many,14,TRBJ2-5,NA
TGCAGTGCTAGAGATTTCGGACTAGCGCCACGGGAGCAGTACTTC,CSARDFGLAPREQYF,TRBV20-1,many,15,TRBJ2-7,TRBD2